Below are 7 T cell receptor beta chains sequenced from a single sample in a study of blood T cell repertoires in COVID-19. The protocol was immunoSEQ multiplex PCR, while the TCRdb copy is restricted to in-frame clones and leaves out a portion. The repertoire holds about 230,000 clones, 70% to 90% seen once, with about 12% in the top ten. Sequencing was done on a sample of peripheral blood. These receptors were taken from a woman under 30 who had recovered from COVID-19.

The chain is built from TRBV11-2 and TRBJ1-1, with D unresolved. V shed 5 bases and J shed 4 bases, with 11 bases lying between them. CDR3 length: 13 amino acids. Germline values: CDR1 SGHAT, CDR2 FQNNGV. This CDR3 reads CASSHPEGTEAFF. Here the CDR3 DNA reads TGTGCCAGCAGCCATCCAGAGGGCACTGAAGCTTTCTTT.

This chain links TRBV30 with TRBJ2-2; the match to TRBD2 covers 8 bases. The CDR3 contains 12 residues. The germline gives CDR1 GTSNPN, CDR2 SVGIG (reference sequence). Unmatched junction bases numbered 0, after V lost 6 bases and J lost 3 bases. CDR3 sequence (DNA): TGTGCCTGCGGGGGGGACACCGGGGAGCTGTTTTTT. It specifies CACGGDTGELFF.

V is TRBV5-6 and J is TRBJ1-1; 8 bases line up with TRBD1. The CDR3 has 15 amino acids. V shed 2 bases and J 0 bases; nucleotides not matched to a gene: 3. Germline V lookup: CDR1 SGHDT, CDR2 YYEEEE. This chain's CDR3 is CASSFLDRVNTEAFF. The CDR3 DNA follows: TGTGCCAGCAGCTTTTTGGACAGGGTGAACACTGAAGCTTTCTTT.

The V and J genes are TRBV12-5 and TRBJ2-1, with 11 positions matching TRBD2. The CDR3 spans 15 residues. CDR1 and CDR2 from the germline V gene are LGHNT and FRNRAP. Trimming cost V 2 bases and J 4 bases; bases outside gene matches: 1. CDR3 sequence: CASGLTSGRYNEQFF. The DNA for the CDR3 is TGTGCTAGTGGTTTGACTAGCGGGAGATACAATGAGCAGTTCTTC.

The chain combines TRBV4-2 with TRBJ1-1, with 7 bases that match TRBD1. CDR1 LGHNA and CDR2 YNFKEQ come from the germline V gene. This CDR3 region has 16 residues. J was trimmed by 3 bases and V by 1 base; bases with no gene match: 8. The CDR3 here is CASSQGGGQFDTEAFF. In DNA, the CDR3 is TGTGCCAGCAGCCAAGGTGGGGGACAGTTTGACACTGAAGCTTTCTTT.

The chain couples TRBV18 to TRBJ2-2, with D maybe TRBD1 (6 bases). The germline gives CDR1 KGHSH, CDR2 LQKENI. Trimming removed 4 bases at V and 4 bases at J, with 16 bases between. The CDR3 length is 16 residues. The DNA of the CDR3 is TGTGCCAGCTCACGGGACACTCGACGGGCCACCGGGGAGCTGTTTTTT. This translates into CASSRDTRRATGELFF.

This rearrangement joins TRBV10-1 to TRBJ1-5; perhaps TRBD1 as D (6 bases). V was clipped by 6 bases and J by 4 bases, with 7 bases between them. Germline assignment: CDR1 WNHNN and CDR2 SYGVQD (reference sequence). CDR3 size: 12 residues. This CDR3 is CASSTGNQPQHF. The CDR3 DNA is TGCGCCAGCAGCACAGGGAATCAGCCCCAGCATTTT.